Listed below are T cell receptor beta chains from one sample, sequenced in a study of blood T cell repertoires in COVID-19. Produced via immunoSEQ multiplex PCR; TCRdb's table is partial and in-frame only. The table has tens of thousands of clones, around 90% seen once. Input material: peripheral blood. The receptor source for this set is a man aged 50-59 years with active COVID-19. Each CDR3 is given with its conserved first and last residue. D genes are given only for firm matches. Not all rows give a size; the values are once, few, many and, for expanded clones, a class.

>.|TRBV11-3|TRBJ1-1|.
TGTGCCAGCAGCACTAGGGCTGTTGAAGCTTTCTTT
CASSTRAVEAFF
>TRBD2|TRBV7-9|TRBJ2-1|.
TGTGCCAGCAGCCAGACTAGGAGGGAGGGAGAGCAGTTCTTC
CASSQTRREGEQFF
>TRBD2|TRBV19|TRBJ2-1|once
TGTGCCAGTAGTATAATCGGACTAGAGAGGATCCCTCAATACAATGAGCAGTTCTTC
CASSIIGLERIPQYNEQFF
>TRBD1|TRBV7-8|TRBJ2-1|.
TGTGCCAGCAGCTCCCGACAGGGTAGGAATGAGCAGTTCTTC
CASSSRQGRNEQFF
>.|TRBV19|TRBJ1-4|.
TGTGCCAGTAGTATAGTAGGCGGAAAACTGTTTTTT
CASSIVGGKLFF
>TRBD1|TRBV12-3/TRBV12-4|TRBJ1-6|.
TGTGCCAGCAGGGACAGGGAGGGTTCACCCCTCCACTTT
CASRDREGSPLHF
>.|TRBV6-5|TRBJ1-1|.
TGTGCCAGCACTGCAACCGGCAGGGGTGAAGCTTTCTTT
CASTATGRGEAFF
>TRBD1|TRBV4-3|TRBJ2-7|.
TGCGCCAGCAGCCAAGACTACAGGGGGCACTCCTACGAGCAGTACTTC
CASSQDYRGHSYEQYF
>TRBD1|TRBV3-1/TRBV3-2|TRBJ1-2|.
TGTGCCAGCAGCCAAGCTTGGGACAGGGGGCATTCAAAGGATGGCTACACCTTC
CASSQAWDRGHSKDGYTF
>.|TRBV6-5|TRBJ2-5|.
TGTGCCAGCAGTTACTCACGGGGTGGAGGAGAGACCCAGTACTTC
CASSYSRGGGETQYF
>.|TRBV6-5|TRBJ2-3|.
TGTGCCAGCAGCCCGGTACCAGGAGATACGCAGTATTTT
CASSPVPGDTQYF
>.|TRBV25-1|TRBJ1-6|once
TGTGCCAGCAGTGAACAGGGGCGTTCACCCCTCCACTTT
CASSEQGRSPLHF
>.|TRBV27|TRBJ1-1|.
TGTGCCAGCAGTATAGACATCTTGAACACTGAAGCTTTCTTT
CASSIDILNTEAFF
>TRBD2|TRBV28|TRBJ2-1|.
TGTGCCAGCAGTTTACTCCTAGCGGGGGGCTACAATGAGCAGTTCTTC
CASSLLLAGGYNEQFF
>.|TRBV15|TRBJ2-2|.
TGTGCCGCGCCGGACAGCACCACCGGGGAGCTGTTTTTT
CAAPDSTTGELFF
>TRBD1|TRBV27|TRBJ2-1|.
TGTGCCAGCAGAAGACAGGGGGCCTACAATGAGCAGTTCTTC
CASRRQGAYNEQFF
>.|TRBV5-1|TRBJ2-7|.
TGCGCCAGCACCAAAGATGGGGGCCTCCTCTACGAGCAGTACTTC
CASTKDGGLLYEQYF
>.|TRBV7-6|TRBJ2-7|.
TGTGCCAGCAGCTTGACGGGAGCCGCCAAGGGCGAGCAGTACTTC
CASSLTGAAKGEQYF
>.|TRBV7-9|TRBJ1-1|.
TGTGCCAGCAGTTCGTCAGGGGTTGTCACTGAAGCTTTCTTT
CASSSSGVVTEAFF
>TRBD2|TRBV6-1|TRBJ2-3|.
TGTGCCAGCAGTGAAGCGCTGGGACTAGCGGGAGTCGGGCAGTATTTT
CASSEALGLAGVGQYF
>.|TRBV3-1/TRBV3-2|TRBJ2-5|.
TGTGCCAGCACCCGTGGAGAGGAGACCCAGTACTTC
CASTRGEETQYF
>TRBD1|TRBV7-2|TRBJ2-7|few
TGTGCCAGCAGCCCACTACAGGGGACCACCTACGAGCAGTACTTC
CASSPLQGTTYEQYF
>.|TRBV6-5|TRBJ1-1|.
TGTGCCAGCAGTTACTCCCGCAGGGGCGGGAACACTGAAGCTTTCTTT
CASSYSRRGGNTEAFF
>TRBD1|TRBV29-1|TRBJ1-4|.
TGCAGCGGACGGACCGGGACAGGAAACGAAAAACTGTTTTTT
CSGRTGTGNEKLFF
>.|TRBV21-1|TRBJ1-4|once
TGTGCCAGCTGCTCCGGGACAGGGAACGAAAAACTGTTTTTT
CASCSGTGNEKLFF